This entry lists 24 T cell receptor beta chains sequenced from one sample in a study of blood T cell repertoires in COVID-19. Sequencing used immunoSEQ multiplex PCR; TCRdb keeps in-frame clones, though not all of them. Of just under 95,000 clones listed, over 60% were seen once; the top ten hold roughly 8.2%. Specimen: peripheral blood. Source of these receptors: a man aged 50-60 years who had recovered from COVID-19.

The chain carries TRBV6-5 and TRBJ1-5; D remains ambiguous. The ends were cut back, 11 bases at V and 6 bases at J, with 17 bases in the middle. Germline loops: CDR1 MNHEY, CDR2 SVGAGI. The CDR3 runs to 13 residues. The CDR3, as DNA: TGTGCCGCGAGTGGGAGGATCGGTCAGCCCCAGCATTTT. This sequence encodes CAASGRIGQPQHF.

The chain employs TRBV27 and TRBJ2-7; 12 positions match TRBD2. Germline lookup yields CDR1 MNHEY and CDR2 SMNVEV (reference sequence). Trimming removed 7 bases from V and 2 bases from J; junction bases left unmatched: 3. This CDR3 contains 14 residues. This CDR3 reads CASTRLAGAYEQYF. In DNA, the CDR3 is TGTGCCAGCACAAGACTAGCGGGGGCCTACGAGCAGTACTTC.

CDR3 in DNA: TGTGCCAGCAGCCCGACTAGCGGGAGCTTTACGCAGTATTTT. The encoded protein is CASSPTSGSFTQYF. The chain is built from TRBV7-2 and TRBJ2-3; 12 bases are shared with TRBD2. Losses at the gene ends were 5 bases for V and 8 bases for J; bases not matched to a gene: 5. Germline V gives CDR1 SGHTA, CDR2 FQGNSA. This CDR3 has 14 residues. The full variable domain, rest sourced from reference TRBV7-2 and TRBJ2-3, is GAGVSQSPSNKVTEKGKDVELRCDPISGHTALYWYRQSLGQGLEFLIYFQGNSAPDKSGLPSDRFSAERTGGSVSTLTIQRTQQEDSAVYLCASSPTSGSFTQYFGPGTRLTVL.

The chain carries TRBV18 and TRBJ2-2, with TRBD2 as a possible D gene (5 bases). The V end was cut by 3 bases, the J end by 4 bases, with 12 bases between. Germline assignment: CDR1 KGHSH and CDR2 LQKENI. The length of the CDR3 is 15 residues. The CDR3 loop is CASSPPNRGTGELFF. As DNA, the CDR3 is TGTGCCAGCTCACCCCCTAACCGGGGCACCGGGGAGCTGTTTTTT.

In this sample, this clone turned up many times. The genes are TRBV6-4 and TRBJ1-6; D is possibly TRBD1 (6 bases). The CDR3 extends over 13 amino acids. Trimming removed 6 bases from V and 7 bases from J, with 10 bases in between. The germline V gene has CDR1 MRHNA and CDR2 SNTAGT. In DNA form, the CDR3 reads TGTGCCAGCAGCCCCGGGACAAATTCACCCCTCCACTTT. It codes for CASSPGTNSPLHF.

There are a few counts of this clone. The chain recombines TRBV5-6 with TRBJ1-6, with 7 nucleotides matching TRBD1. The CDR3 runs to 15 residues. Germline CDR1 SGHDT, CDR2 YYEEEE. V was clipped by 0 bases and J by 5 bases; unmatched bases: 2. CDR3 protein: CASSLEGQNNSPLHF. CDR3 sequence (DNA): TGTGCCAGCAGCTTGGAGGGACAGAATAATTCACCCCTCCACTTT.

The chain recombines TRBV6-5 with TRBJ1-1; 11 positions agree with TRBD1. Germline CDR1 reads MNHEY; CDR2 reads SVGAGI. V trimming: 2 bases; J trimming: 5 bases; junction bases outside the gene matches: 4. The CDR3 extends over 15 amino acids. The CDR3 sequence is CASSYTGQGATEAFF. Written as DNA, the CDR3 is TGTGCCAGCAGTTACACCGGACAGGGGGCGACTGAAGCTTTCTTT.

The chain employs TRBV27 and TRBJ2-2; D unclear. Germline V gives CDR1 MNHEY, CDR2 SMNVEV (reference sequence). Trimming removed 4 bases from V and 3 bases from J, with 6 bases in between. This CDR3 is 13 amino acids long. Here the CDR3 DNA reads TGTGCCAGCAGTTGGGCTTACACCGGGGAGCTGTTTTTT. The encoded protein is CASSWAYTGELFF.

The V gene is TRBV7-9, the J gene TRBJ2-7; 10 bases fit TRBD2. CDR1 and CDR2 (germline): SEHNR, FQNEAQ (reference sequence). This CDR3 is built from 17 residues. Germline trimming cut 1 base from V and 5 bases from J; bases unmatched to any gene: 11. CDR3 sequence (DNA): TGTGCCAGCAGCTTAGGATTTGTCGGAGCGGGGGGGCACGAGCAGTACTTC. It specifies CASSLGFVGAGGHEQYF.

This clone was recorded once. The chain couples TRBV19 to TRBJ2-5; TRBD2 is a possible D gene (5 bases). Trimming took off 4 bases at V and 4 bases at J, with 25 bases between the two ends. CDR1 LNHDA and CDR2 SQIVND come from the germline V gene (reference sequence). This CDR3 contains 18 residues. The CDR3 spells CASSKKTNSLRIGETQYF. CDR3 coding DNA: TGTGCCAGTAGTAAGAAGACTAATTCCCTTCGAATTGGAGAGACCCAGTACTTC.

Only one count was recorded for this clone. The chain couples TRBV24-1 to TRBJ2-6; D not resolved. Per the germline V gene, CDR1 is KGHDR and CDR2 is SFDVKD. The CDR3 contains 15 residues. V was clipped by 5 bases and J by 0 bases, with 7 bases between them. CDR3 amino acids: CATSATNSGANVLTF. CDR3 sequence (DNA): TGTGCCACCAGTGCTACCAACTCTGGGGCCAACGTCCTGACTTTC.

The chain links TRBV25-1 to TRBJ2-7, with 7 bases that match TRBD2. The CDR3 covers 14 residues. Germline CDR1 is MGHDK and CDR2 is SYGVNS. V dropped 3 bases and J dropped 1; count of bases not matched to a gene: 3. The CDR3 protein is CASSDPGGSYEQYF. The CDR3 nucleotides are TGTGCCAGCAGTGATCCCGGGGGGTCCTACGAGCAGTACTTC.

The chain recombines TRBV5-4 with TRBJ2-5; D possibly corresponds to TRBD2 (5 bases). Germline CDR1 reads SGHNT; CDR2 reads YYREEE (reference sequence). Trimming removed 4 bases at V and 0 bases at J, with 19 bases between. This CDR3 contains 17 residues. CDR3 nucleotide sequence: TGTGCCAGCAGCCCAATTGACCAGACTACGTACCAAGAGACCCAGTACTTC. The encoded protein is CASSPIDQTTYQETQYF.

The gene calls are TRBV7-8 and TRBJ1-1, with 7 bases identical to TRBD1. Germline trimming cut 6 bases from V and 11 bases from J; bases unmatched to any gene: 30. The CDR3 is 19 amino acids. Germline V lookup: CDR1 SGHVS, CDR2 FQNEAQ. The CDR3, as DNA: TGTGCCAGCAGTCCCACCGGGACAGCCATTAAAGACCTCACTCTTGAGGCTTTCTTT. This codes for CASSPTGTAIKDLTLEAFF.

This clone was observed once. The chain is built from TRBV2 and TRBJ2-5; 7 bases align to TRBD2. V lost 7 bases to trimming and J lost 2 bases; unmatched junction nucleotides: 7. The CDR3 length is 14 residues. Germline-derived CDR1 and CDR2 are SNHLY and FYNNEI. The DNA for the CDR3 is TGTGCCAGCAACGTTGCGGGGGATCAAGAGACCCAGTACTTC. This gives the protein CASNVAGDQETQYF.

This clone came up a few times. The chain couples TRBV5-4 to TRBJ1-2; D perhaps matches TRBD1 (6 bases). The CDR3 extends over 13 amino acids. Germline V CDR1 and CDR2: SGHNT, YYREEE (reference sequence). V lost 2 bases and J lost 7, with 12 bases in between. The CDR3, as DNA: TGTGCCAGCAGCTTTTCCGGGACAAGTGGCTACACCTTC. It translates to CASSFSGTSGYTF.

CDR3 protein: CASSQARGDGYTF. CDR3 DNA sequence: TGCGCCAGCAGCCAAGCAAGGGGCGATGGCTACACCTTC. The V call is TRBV4-3, the J call TRBJ1-2, with D possibly matching TRBD1 (5 bases). Germline CDR1 is LGHNA and CDR2 is YSLEER. The CDR3 extends over 13 amino acids. Trimming removed 1 base from V and 6 bases from J, with 9 bases in between.

The rearrangement links TRBV10-2 to TRBJ2-1, with TRBD1 matching 10 bases. The CDR3 sequence is 16 residues long. Germline trimming cut 4 bases from V and 0 bases from J; bases unmatched to any gene: 3. The germline V gene has CDR1 WSHSY and CDR2 SAAADI. This CDR3 is CASSGQGASSYNEQFF. CDR3 DNA sequence: TGCGCCAGCAGTGGACAGGGGGCCAGCTCCTACAATGAGCAGTTCTTC.

The chain carries TRBV30 and TRBJ1-6; weak D call: TRBD1 (6 bases). Germline V gene lookup returns CDR1 GTSNPN and CDR2 SVGIG (reference sequence). This CDR3 has 16 residues. The V and J ends lost 3 bases and 7 bases respectively, with 19 bases between them. Written as DNA, the CDR3 is TGTGCCTGGAGCCCTCTCCACCCAGGGGCAAATTCACCCCTCCACTTT. It is translated as CAWSPLHPGANSPLHF.

The V call is TRBV12-5, the J call TRBJ1-1; D gene unclear. The germline V gene encodes CDR1 LGHNT and CDR2 FRNRAP. The CDR3 is 15 amino acids. The V gene lost 7 bases and the J gene lost 1 base, with 16 bases spanning the gap. CDR3: CASALDWRGNTEAFF. CDR3 nucleotides: TGTGCTAGTGCCTTGGATTGGAGAGGGAACACTGAAGCTTTCTTT.

The chain combines TRBV7-9 with TRBJ1-3; tentative D call: TRBD1 (5 bases). Germline V gene lookup returns CDR1 SEHNR and CDR2 FQNEAQ (reference sequence). The CDR3 runs to 14 residues. Trimming took off 5 bases at V and 5 bases at J, with 13 bases between the two ends. The CDR3 DNA is TGTGCCAGCAGCCCAGGGAAGTTAAGAAACACCATATATTTT. As protein: CASSPGKLRNTIYF.

The J gene is TRBJ1-1, the V gene TRBV7-2; TRBD1 is a possible D gene (5 bases). The V gene's germline CDR1 is SGHTA and CDR2 FQGNSA. This CDR3 region has 15 residues. Trimming stripped 7 bases from V and 4 bases from J, with 19 bases between. This chain's CDR3 is CASTPFMGGGTEAFF. The CDR3, as DNA: TGTGCCAGCACCCCGTTTATGGGGGGAGGCACTGAAGCTTTCTTT.

The chain links TRBV6-8 to TRBJ1-3; D unresolved. Deletions cut 11 bases from V and 0 bases from J, with 8 bases between. The CDR3 consists of 12 residues. The V gene's germline CDR1 is MNHGY and CDR2 SAAAGT. The CDR3, as DNA: TGTGCCCTAACGGGCTCTGGAAACACCATATATTTT. As protein: CALTGSGNTIYF.

V gene TRBV5-1 combines with J gene TRBJ2-1; TRBD1 is a possible D gene (6 bases). Germline V CDR1 and CDR2: SGHRS, YFSETQ. Trimming left V 4 bases short and J 2 bases short, with 10 bases between. The CDR3 covers 14 residues. CDR3 residues: CASSAQGPYNEQFF. The CDR3 DNA is TGCGCCAGCAGCGCACAGGGACCCTACAATGAGCAGTTCTTC.